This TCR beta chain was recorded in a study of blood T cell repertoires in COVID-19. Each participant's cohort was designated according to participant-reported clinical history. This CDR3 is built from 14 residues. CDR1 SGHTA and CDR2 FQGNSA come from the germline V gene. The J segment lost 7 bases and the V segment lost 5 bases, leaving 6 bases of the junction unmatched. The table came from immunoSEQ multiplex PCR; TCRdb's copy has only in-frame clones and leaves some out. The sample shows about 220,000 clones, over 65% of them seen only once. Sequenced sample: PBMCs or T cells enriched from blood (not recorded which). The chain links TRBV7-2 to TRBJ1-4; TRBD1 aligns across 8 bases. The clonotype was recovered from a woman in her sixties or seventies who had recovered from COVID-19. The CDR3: CASSPGQASEKLFF. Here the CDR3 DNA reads TGTGCCAGCAGCCCGGGACAGGCCAGTGAAAAACTGTTTTTT.